What follows are 29 T cell receptor beta chains derived from one specimen sequenced in a study of T cell repertoires in cytomegalovirus infection. TCRdb passed the reads through MiXCR, listing each CDR3 protein once. The profile covers under 150,000 distinct CDR3 sequences, with around 30% appearing a single time and 41% taken by the ten largest. The antigens of these receptors remain unknown. The specimen was CD8+ T cells from cultured PBMCs, collected from culture after CMV antigen stimulation. The receptors come from a human donor in good health (CMV status not recorded). Some clones in this sample may be carry-over from other donors' samples.

The rearrangement uses TRBV5-5 and TRBJ2-7, with TRBD1 as a possible D gene (7 bases). V lost 5 bases to trimming and J lost 3 bases, with 18 bases between them. CDR1 is SGHKS and CDR2 is YYEKEE in the germline V gene (reference sequence). This CDR3 spans 15 amino acids. The CDR3 nucleotides read TGTGCCAGCAGAAGTTCGGGGGACAGCTTCTACGAGCAGTACTTC. It is translated as CASRSSGDSFYEQYF.

This clonotype appeared many times. The chain couples TRBV10-3 to TRBJ1-3; 8 bases fit TRBD1. V lost 4 bases and J lost 1; bases outside the gene matches: 9. The CDR3 extends over 17 amino acids. The V gene's germline CDR1 is ENHRY and CDR2 SYGVKD. CDR3 coding DNA: TGTGCCATCAGTGGGTCTTTCGGGGACAGGTCTGGAAACACCATATATTTT. Translating it yields CAISGSFGDRSGNTIYF.

This clonotype showed up just a few times. Written as DNA, the CDR3 is TGTGCCAGCAGCGGACAAGCCTCCGATACGCAGTATTTT. This gives the protein CASSGQASDTQYF. The V and J genes are TRBV12-3 or TRBV12-4 and TRBJ2-3; the D gene is possibly TRBD1 (5 bases). The CDR3 has 13 amino acids. With 6 bases removed from V and 6 bases from J, the gap between germline ends came to 13 bases.

By share, this clonotype ranks as medium-sized. The chain uses TRBV7-2 and TRBJ1-2; TRBD1 might be the D (6 bases). The ends were cut back, 4 bases at V and 1 base at J, with 16 bases in the middle. This CDR3 contains 16 residues. Germline loops: CDR1 SGHTA, CDR2 FQGNSA. The CDR3 nucleotides read TGTGCCAGCAGCTGGGACCAGGGGAACCTTAACTATGGCTACACCTTC. Amino acids: CASSWDQGNLNYGYTF.

The rearrangement links TRBV7-2 to TRBJ1-1; D unclear. From germline, CDR1 is SGHTA and CDR2 FQGNSA. V lost 1 base and J lost 7, with 16 bases in between. The CDR3 runs to 15 residues. CDR3 sequence: CASSLVISGSDEAFF. CDR3 sequence (DNA): TGTGCCAGCAGCTTAGTAATTTCAGGCTCGGATGAAGCTTTCTTT.

This clonotype was observed a few times. The gene calls are TRBV4-1 and TRBJ2-1, with D perhaps matching TRBD1 (5 bases). The CDR3 has 14 residues. The germline CDR1 and CDR2 sequences are MGHRA and YSYEKL. The V end lost 0 bases, the J end lost 4 bases, and 7 bases lay between the germline ends. The CDR3 here is CASSQEDTYNEQFF. In nucleotides, the CDR3 is TGCGCCAGCAGCCAAGAGGACACGTACAATGAGCAGTTCTTC.

A few counts support this clonotype. This chain joins TRBV7-9 and TRBJ2-5; possible D gene TRBD2, 5 bases. V lost 7 bases to trimming and J lost 1 base, with 10 bases between them. Germline CDR1 is SEHNR and CDR2 is FQNEAQ (reference sequence). This CDR3 has 13 amino acids. CDR3 region: CASIGRGQETQYF. In DNA form, the CDR3 reads TGTGCCAGCATCGGACGGGGCCAAGAGACCCAGTACTTC.

This clonotype was seen just once. V is TRBV3-1 and J is TRBJ2-7; the D is unclear. V lost 1 base, J lost 0 bases, and 16 bases lay in between. From germline, CDR1 is LGHDT and CDR2 YNNKEL (reference sequence). The CDR3 is made up of 17 amino acids. CDR3 nucleotide sequence: TGTGCCAGCAGCCAAGCAACAGAGGTGCTTTACTCCTACGAGCAGTACTTC. This translates into CASSQATEVLYSYEQYF.

This clonotype was recorded many times. The V call is TRBV20-1, the J call TRBJ2-7, with D maybe TRBD2 (5 bases). V shed 4 bases and J shed 4 bases, with 14 bases lying between them. CDR1 is DFQATT and CDR2 is SNEGSKA in the germline V gene (reference sequence). This CDR3 has 13 amino acids. The DNA of the CDR3 is TGCAGTGCTACCCCCGAGGGTCGTTACGAGCAGTACTTC. It codes for CSATPEGRYEQYF.

This chain uses TRBV12-3 or TRBV12-4 with TRBJ2-7; possibly TRBD2 for D (6 bases). V lost 4 bases to trimming and J lost 2 bases, with 12 bases between them. The CDR3 length is 14 residues. As DNA, the CDR3 is TGTGCCAGCAGTTACGGGGGAATCACCTACGAGCAGTACTTC. As protein: CASSYGGITYEQYF.

The chain combines TRBV20-1 with TRBJ2-1, with TRBD2 matching 11 bases. Germline values: CDR1 DFQATT, CDR2 SNEGSKA (reference sequence). This CDR3 comprises 16 residues. V was pared by 6 bases and J by 3 bases, with 10 bases of the junction left unmatched. Here the CDR3 reads CSAITSGGTLYNEQFF. DNA for the CDR3: TGCAGTGCCATCACTAGCGGGGGCACTCTCTACAATGAGCAGTTCTTC.

This clonotype has a handful of counts. The chain links TRBV27 to TRBJ2-1; the D is unclear. Trimming cost V 8 bases and J 5 bases, with 28 bases left between them. Germline CDR1 MNHEY, CDR2 SMNVEV (reference sequence). CDR3 length equals 18 residues. The CDR3 sequence: CASGEPPPSLTTNNEQFF. CDR3 in DNA: TGTGCCAGCGGCGAGCCGCCCCCCAGTCTGACAACTAACAATGAGCAGTTCTTC.

The table lists this clonotype with a few counts. The gene calls are TRBV7-8 and TRBJ2-1; D not resolved. Germline assignment: CDR1 SGHVS and CDR2 FQNEAQ. V shed 6 bases and J shed 6 bases, with 6 bases lying between them. The CDR3 is made up of 11 amino acids. CDR3 in DNA: TGTGCCAGCAGTCCTAGCAATGAGCAGTTCTTC. Translating it yields CASSPSNEQFF.

This clonotype was seen only a few times. This sequence joins TRBV6-5 and TRBJ2-3; no clear D gene. Per the germline V gene, CDR1 is MNHEY and CDR2 is SVGAGI. The ends were cut back, 2 bases at V and 2 bases at J, with 14 bases in the middle. The CDR3 covers 16 residues. The CDR3 DNA sequence: TGTGCCAGCAGTTACGGGTTATATATGCACACAGATACGCAGTATTTT. Residues: CASSYGLYMHTDTQYF.

The chain joins TRBV10-3 to TRBJ2-5; possibly TRBD2 for D (5 bases). V lost 10 bases to trimming and J lost 0 bases, with 15 bases between them. Per germline, CDR1 ENHRY and CDR2 SYGVKD. The CDR3 is made up of 14 amino acids. The DNA of the CDR3 is TGTGCCACCGGTAGCGAGGAACACCAAGAGACCCAGTACTTC. It is translated as CATGSEEHQETQYF.

This chain connects TRBV2 to TRBJ2-5; D gene ambiguous. V was pared by 5 bases and J by 1 base, with 17 bases between. CDR3 length equals 16 residues. CDR1 and CDR2 (germline): SNHLY, FYNNEI. CDR3 region: CASSIIGRNFQETQYF. The CDR3 nucleotides read TGTGCCAGCAGTATCATCGGCCGGAACTTCCAAGAGACCCAGTACTTC.

CDR3 bases: TGTGCCAGCACCGGAGGAATTGGACACCCCTACGAGCAGTACTTC. It yields the protein CASTGGIGHPYEQYF. The V and J genes are TRBV6-8 and TRBJ2-7; TRBD1 or TRBD2 may be the D gene (5 bases each). V was trimmed by 7 bases and J by 2 bases, leaving 18 bases between them. Germline V gene lookup returns CDR1 MNHGY and CDR2 SAAAGT. This CDR3 is built from 15 residues.

The table lists this clonotype with a few counts. J is TRBJ2-5 and V is TRBV12-3 or TRBV12-4, with 7 nucleotides matching TRBD1. Trimming took 3 bases from V and 0 from J; bases not matched to a gene: 4. There are 15 residues in the CDR3. CDR3 amino acids: CASSFQGVDQETQYF. The DNA for the CDR3 is TGTGCCAGCAGTTTTCAGGGGGTCGACCAAGAGACCCAGTACTTC.

The genes are TRBV20-1 and TRBJ1-1, with D tentatively TRBD1 (5 bases). The CDR3 is made up of 16 amino acids. The germline gives CDR1 DFQATT, CDR2 SNEGSKA (reference sequence). The V gene lost 0 bases and the J gene lost 0 bases, with 14 bases spanning the gap. CDR3 sequence: CSARDFTQGMNTEAFF. Here the CDR3 DNA reads TGCAGTGCTAGAGATTTTACTCAGGGAATGAACACTGAAGCTTTCTTT.

Remarks on this clonotype: The CDR3 does not end in the conserved phenylalanine or tryptophan, so this is likely a read error. V is TRBV27 and J is TRBJ1-6; D call uncertain. CDR1 and CDR2 from the germline V gene are MNHEY and SMNVEV (reference sequence). This CDR3 is built from 15 residues. V shed 0 bases and J shed 10 bases, with 13 bases lying between them. The CDR3 coding sequence is TGTGCCAGCAGTTTATCGCCGGGGTTTGGGTCACCCCTCCACCTT. Encoded protein: CASSLSPGFGSPLHL.

The chain links TRBV12-3 or TRBV12-4 to TRBJ1-1; no definite D call. The V end lost 7 bases, the J end lost 1 base, and 13 bases lay between the germline ends. The CDR3 totals 14 residues. CDR3 region: CASTWAGTNTEAFF. Written as DNA, the CDR3 is TGTGCCAGCACTTGGGCAGGAACGAACACTGAAGCTTTCTTT.

The table lists this clonotype with a few counts. This chain links TRBV7-9 with TRBJ1-1; D might be TRBD1 (5 bases). The CDR3 totals 14 residues. Germline V gene lookup returns CDR1 SEHNR and CDR2 FQNEAQ (reference sequence). The V and J ends lost 2 bases and 3 bases respectively, with 10 bases between them. The CDR3 region is CASSLFWGDTEAFF. The CDR3 coding sequence is TGTGCCAGCAGCTTATTTTGGGGGGACACTGAAGCTTTCTTT. The full variable domain, rest sourced from reference TRBV7-9 and TRBJ1-1, is DTGVSQNPRHKITKRGQNVTFRCDPISEHNRLYWYRQTLGQGPEFLTYFQNEAQLEKSRLLSDRFSAERPKGSFSTLEIQRTEQGDSAMYLCASSLFWGDTEAFFGQGTRLTVV.

V and J are TRBV7-8 and TRBJ1-2; D is uncertain. V lost 1 base and J 4 bases, leaving 7 bases between the germline ends. This CDR3 contains 13 residues. CDR1 is SGHVS and CDR2 is FQNEAQ in the germline V gene. The CDR3 protein is CASSLGESYGYTF. Written as DNA, the CDR3 is TGTGCCAGCAGCTTAGGGGAGTCCTATGGCTACACCTTC.

The chain is built from TRBV5-1 and TRBJ2-3; D is unclear. Germline V gives CDR1 SGHRS, CDR2 YFSETQ. V was trimmed by 6 bases and J by 0 bases, leaving 11 bases between them. The CDR3 extends over 14 amino acids. The CDR3 sequence is CASNPTDSTDTQYF. In DNA, the CDR3 is TGCGCCAGCAACCCGACGGACAGCACAGATACGCAGTATTTT. Combining the CDR3 with reference TRBV5-1 and TRBJ2-3 gives the whole variable domain KAGVTQTPRYLIKTRGQQVTLSCSPISGHRSVSWYQQTPGQGLQFLFEYFSETQRNKGNFPGRFSGRQFSNSRSEMNVSTLELGDSALYLCASNPTDSTDTQYFGPGTRLTVL.

The chain is built from TRBV19 and TRBJ1-5; possibly TRBD1 for D (6 bases). This CDR3 is built from 17 residues. Germline lookup yields CDR1 LNHDA and CDR2 SQIVND (reference sequence). Trimming pared 7 bases from V and 4 bases from J, leaving 23 bases between. CDR3 residues: CASTGTGYWGSNQPQHF. In DNA, the CDR3 is TGTGCCAGTACCGGAACAGGGTATTGGGGGAGTAATCAGCCCCAGCATTTT.

The V call is TRBV6-2 or TRBV6-3, the J call TRBJ1-1; D is perhaps TRBD1 (5 bases). The CDR3 consists of 13 residues. CDR1 MNHEY and CDR2 SVGEGT come from the germline V gene. V lost 3 bases and J lost 7, with 12 bases in between. The DNA for the CDR3 is TGTGCCAGCAGTTATTCCGACAGAGATGAAGCTTTCTTT. Translating it yields CASSYSDRDEAFF.

The chain is built from TRBV4-3 and TRBJ1-1; TRBD1 is a possible D gene (5 bases). Germline V gene lookup returns CDR1 LGHNA and CDR2 YSLEER. V was trimmed by 1 base and J by 3 bases, leaving 9 bases between them. There are 14 residues in the CDR3. The CDR3 nucleotides read TGCGCCAGCAGCCAAGTCAAGGGGTACACTGAAGCTTTCTTT. Residues: CASSQVKGYTEAFF.

This clonotype was picked up one time. The rearrangement joins TRBV7-4 to TRBJ1-5; TRBD1 is a possible D gene (6 bases). This CDR3 spans 14 amino acids. Between the trimmed V and J ends, which lost 5 bases and 3 bases, there was a span of 11 bases. From germline, CDR1 is SGHVT and CDR2 SQSDAQ. The CDR3 DNA sequence: TGTGCCAGCAGCCTTGGGACACACAATCAGCCCCAGCATTTT. Residues: CASSLGTHNQPQHF.

The chain uses TRBV20-1 and TRBJ2-3; weak D call: TRBD2 (5 bases). Germline CDR1 and CDR2: DFQATT and SNEGSKA (reference sequence). CDR3 length: 12 residues. Trimming took 0 bases from V and 6 from J, leaving 7 bases between them. CDR3 bases: TGCAGTGCTAGAGATTCGGGGGATACGCAGTATTTT. Amino acids: CSARDSGDTQYF.